This TCR beta chain appears in the sequencing data of a study of CD8 T cells in Susac syndrome. Findings and limits, study-wide: The study acknowledged a relatively small number of individuals in its TCR sequencing and HLA analysis.

The RNA input was about 0.5 to 1 ug, and it was reverse transcribed with random hexamers. Multiplex immunoSEQ PCR targeted 54 Vbeta and 13 Jbeta TCR beta segments. TCRdb reanalysed the immunoSEQ multiplex PCR reads using MiXCR and keeps one entry per CDR3 protein. The sample consists of some 110,000 distinct CDR3 sequences, about 93% of them appearing once. The germline V and J ends were trimmed by 1 base and 9 bases, with 7 bases remaining between them. There are 12 residues in the CDR3. Germline CDR1 reads GTSNPN; CDR2 reads SVGIG (reference sequence). With respect to this clonotype: Its antigen is undetermined.

Controls were healthy donors (matched for age and sex). Both CD4+ and CD8+ T cells were negatively isolated, and TEMRA cells underwent FACS enrichment. The sequence was obtained from a human donor in good health. Sequences were obtained from CD4+ T cells from PBMCs. V gene TRBV30 combines with J gene TRBJ1-6; no clear D. CDR3 in DNA: TGTGCCTGGAGTGAAGACGGTTCACCCCTCCACTTT. Translation: CAWSEDGSPLHF.